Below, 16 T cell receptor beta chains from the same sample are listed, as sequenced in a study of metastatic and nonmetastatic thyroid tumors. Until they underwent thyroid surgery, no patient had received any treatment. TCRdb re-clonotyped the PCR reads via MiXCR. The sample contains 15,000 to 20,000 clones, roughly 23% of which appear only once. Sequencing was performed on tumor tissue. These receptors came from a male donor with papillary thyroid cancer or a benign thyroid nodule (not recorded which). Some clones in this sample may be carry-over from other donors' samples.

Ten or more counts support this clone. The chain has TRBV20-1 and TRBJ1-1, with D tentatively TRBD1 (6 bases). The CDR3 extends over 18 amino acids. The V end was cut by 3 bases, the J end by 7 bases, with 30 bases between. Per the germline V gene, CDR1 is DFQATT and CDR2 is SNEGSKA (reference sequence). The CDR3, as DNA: TGCAGTGCTAGTCGCTATCTGGCCGGGACATACCGTCTATATGAAGCTTTCTTT. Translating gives CSASRYLAGTYRLYEAFF.

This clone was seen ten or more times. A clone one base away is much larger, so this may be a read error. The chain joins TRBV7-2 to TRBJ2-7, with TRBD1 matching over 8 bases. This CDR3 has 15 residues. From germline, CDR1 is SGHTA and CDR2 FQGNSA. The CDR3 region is CASSPDRGPSYEQHF. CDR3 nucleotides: TGTGCCAGCAGCCCTGACAGGGGCCCTTCCTACGAGCAGCACTTC.

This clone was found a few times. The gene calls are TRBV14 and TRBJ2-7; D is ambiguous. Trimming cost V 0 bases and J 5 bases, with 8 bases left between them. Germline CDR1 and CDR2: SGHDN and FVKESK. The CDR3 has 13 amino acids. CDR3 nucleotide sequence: TGTGCCAGCAGCCAAGATCGGGCGGACGAGCAGTACTTC. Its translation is CASSQDRADEQYF.

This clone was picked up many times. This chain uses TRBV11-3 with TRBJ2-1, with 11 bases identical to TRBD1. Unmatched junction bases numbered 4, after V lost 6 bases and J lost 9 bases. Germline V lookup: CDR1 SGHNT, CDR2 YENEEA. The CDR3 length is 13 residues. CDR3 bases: TGTGCCAGCAGAAGGACAGGGGGCTCTGAGCAGTTCTTC. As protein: CASRRTGGSEQFF.

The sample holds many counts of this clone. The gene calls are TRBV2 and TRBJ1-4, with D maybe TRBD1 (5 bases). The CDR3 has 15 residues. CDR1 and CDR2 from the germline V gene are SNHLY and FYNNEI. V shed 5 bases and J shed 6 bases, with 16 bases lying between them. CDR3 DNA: TGTGCCAGCAGTACGAACACGGGGGGGTATGAAAAACTGTTTTTT. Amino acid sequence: CASSTNTGGYEKLFF. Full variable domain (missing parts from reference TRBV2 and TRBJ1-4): EPEVTQTPSHQVTQMGQEVILRCVPISNHLYFYWYRQILGQKVEFLVSFYNNEISEKSEIFDDQFSVERPDGSNFTLKIRSTKLEDSAMYFCASSTNTGGYEKLFFGSGTQLSVL.

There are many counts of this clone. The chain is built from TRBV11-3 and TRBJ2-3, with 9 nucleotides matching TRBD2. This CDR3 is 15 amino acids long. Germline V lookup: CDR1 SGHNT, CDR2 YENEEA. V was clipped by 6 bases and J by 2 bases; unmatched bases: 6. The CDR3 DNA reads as TGTGCCAGCAGGGGCGGGGGGGCTACCACAGATACGCAGTATTTT. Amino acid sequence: CASRGGGATTDTQYF.

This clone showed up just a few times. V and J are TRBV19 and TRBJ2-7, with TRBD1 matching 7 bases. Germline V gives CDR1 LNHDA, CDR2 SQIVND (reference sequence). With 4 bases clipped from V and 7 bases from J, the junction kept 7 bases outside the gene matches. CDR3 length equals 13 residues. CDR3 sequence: CASSTGTAGEQYF. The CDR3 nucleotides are TGTGCCAGTAGTACAGGGACAGCTGGGGAGCAGTACTTC. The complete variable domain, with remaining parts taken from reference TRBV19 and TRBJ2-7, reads DGGITQSPKYLFRKEGQNVTLSCEQNLNHDAMYWYRQDPGQGLRLIYYSQIVNDFQKGDIAEGYSVSREKKESFPLTVTSAQKNPTAFYLCASSTGTAGEQYFGPGTRLTVT.

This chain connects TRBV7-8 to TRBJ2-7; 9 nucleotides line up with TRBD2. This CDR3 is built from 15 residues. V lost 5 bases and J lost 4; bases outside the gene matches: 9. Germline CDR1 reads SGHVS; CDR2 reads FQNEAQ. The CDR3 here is CASSVPGLAKYEQYF. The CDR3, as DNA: TGTGCCAGCAGCGTACCGGGACTAGCTAAATACGAGCAGTACTTC.

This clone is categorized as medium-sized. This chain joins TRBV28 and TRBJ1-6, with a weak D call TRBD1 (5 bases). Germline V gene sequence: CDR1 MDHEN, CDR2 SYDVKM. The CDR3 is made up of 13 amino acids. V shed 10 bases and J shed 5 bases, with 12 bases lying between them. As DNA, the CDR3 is TGTGCCACCCTGGGGCAGAATAATTCACCCCTCCACTTT. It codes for CATLGQNNSPLHF.

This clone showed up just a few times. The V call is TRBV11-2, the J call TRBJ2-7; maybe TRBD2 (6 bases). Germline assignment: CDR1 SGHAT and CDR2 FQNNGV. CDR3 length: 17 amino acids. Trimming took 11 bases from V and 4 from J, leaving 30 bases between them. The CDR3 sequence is CAGNFSGSSVGVYEQYF. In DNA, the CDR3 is TGTGCCGGCAACTTTTCCGGGAGTAGTGTAGGGGTTTACGAGCAGTACTTC.

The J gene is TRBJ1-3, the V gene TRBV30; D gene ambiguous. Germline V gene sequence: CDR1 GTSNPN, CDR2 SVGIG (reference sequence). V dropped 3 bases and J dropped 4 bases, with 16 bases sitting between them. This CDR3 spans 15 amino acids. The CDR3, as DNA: TGTGCCTGGAGGCGGAGATCCTCGGAGGGAAACACCATATATTTT. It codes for CAWRRRSSEGNTIYF.

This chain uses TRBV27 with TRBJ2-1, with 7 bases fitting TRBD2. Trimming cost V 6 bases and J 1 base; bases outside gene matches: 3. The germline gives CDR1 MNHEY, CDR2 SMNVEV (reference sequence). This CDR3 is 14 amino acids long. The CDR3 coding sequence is TGTGCCAGCAGCTCTAGCGGATCCTACAATGAGCAGTTCTTC. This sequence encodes CASSSSGSYNEQFF.

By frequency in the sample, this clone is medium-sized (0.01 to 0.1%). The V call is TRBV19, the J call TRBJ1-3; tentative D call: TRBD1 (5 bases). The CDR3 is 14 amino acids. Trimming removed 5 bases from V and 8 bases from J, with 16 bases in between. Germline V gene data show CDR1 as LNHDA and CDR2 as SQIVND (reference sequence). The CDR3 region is CASSLQGVGDTIYF. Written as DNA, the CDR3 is TGTGCCAGTAGTCTTCAGGGAGTCGGGGACACCATATATTTT.

Here the CDR3 reads CSARGLGQGGGELFF. The CDR3 DNA reads as TGCAGTGCTAGAGGGTTGGGACAGGGAGGCGGGGAGCTGTTTTTT. This chain links TRBV20-1 with TRBJ2-2; 9 bases match TRBD1. This CDR3 region has 15 residues. The V gene end was trimmed by 1 base and the J gene end by 7 bases; junction bases not matched to a gene: 7. Germline V lookup: CDR1 DFQATT, CDR2 SNEGSKA (reference sequence).

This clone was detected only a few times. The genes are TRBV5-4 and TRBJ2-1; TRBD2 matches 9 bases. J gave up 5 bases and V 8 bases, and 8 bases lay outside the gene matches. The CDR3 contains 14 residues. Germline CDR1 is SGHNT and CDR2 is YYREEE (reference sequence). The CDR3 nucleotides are TGTGCCAGTTCAGCGGGGGGCATCCACAATGAGCAGTTCTTC. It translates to CASSAGGIHNEQFF.

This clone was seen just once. CDR3 region: CASSYAPRWEQYF. In nucleotides, the CDR3 is TGTGCCAGCAGCTACGCACCCCGGTGGGAGCAGTACTTC. The V gene is TRBV7-2, the J gene TRBJ2-7; D not certain. Germline assignment: CDR1 SGHTA and CDR2 FQGNSA. Trimming left V 4 bases short and J 7 bases short, with 14 bases between. The CDR3 length is 13 residues. Drawing the rest from reference TRBV7-2 and TRBJ2-7, the complete variable domain is GAGVSQSPSNKVTEKGKDVELRCDPISGHTALYWYRQSLGQGLEFLIYFQGNSAPDKSGLPSDRFSAERTGGSVSTLTIQRTQQEDSAVYLCASSYAPRWEQYFGPGTRLTVT.